Described below is a single T cell receptor beta chain sequence and its context. The data were obtained in a study of shared clonotypes between healthy human individuals. Study context: There were three CD4 naive, three CD4 memory, two CD8 naive and one CD8 memory plates per donor.

Every donor, a Caucasian adult, lived in Nashville, Tennessee. Per the original data handling: Filtering differed because ImmunoSEQ produced junction-only sequences that carried no quality scores. The protocol was immunoSEQ multiplex PCR, while the TCRdb copy is restricted to in-frame clones and leaves out a portion. That table furnishes V, J and clone size, whereas the DNA furnished D and trimming. The data show around 1.5 million clones, with 95% to 99% seen just once and roughly 0.42% held by the top ten. This CDR3 has 14 residues. With 4 bases clipped from V and 1 base from J, the junction kept 4 bases outside the gene matches. Looked up from germline, CDR1 is ENHRY and CDR2 is SYGVKD.

The clonotype comes from a man aged 30-40 years in good health. Sequencing input: naive CD4+ T cells sorted from blood. Subset noted: CD45RA+ positively selected. The chain combines TRBV10-3 with TRBJ2-7; 7 nucleotides line up with TRBD1. The CDR3 sequence is CAISAPGQSYEQYF. The CDR3 bases are TGTGCCATCAGTGCCCCGGGACAGTCCTACGAGCAGTACTTC.